Listed below are T cell receptor beta chains from one sample, sequenced in a study of pediatric ulcerative colitis. The table came from immunoSEQ multiplex PCR; TCRdb's copy has only in-frame clones and leaves some out. The table has roughly 25,000 clones, roughly 70% seen once. Material: gut tissue. These receptors were taken from a boy younger than 18 with severe ulcerative colitis. Each CDR3 is given with its conserved first and last residue. D genes are given only for firm matches. Clone size is given for some rows only: seen once, a few or many times, or a class if the clone is expanded.

j_gene: TRBJ1-2; abundance: .; v_gene: TRBV5-4; d_gene: .; CDR3nt: TGTGCCAGCAGCCCGAAATCCCCCTCAGGGGAGGGGTATGGCTACACCTTC; CDR3aa: CASSPKSPSGEGYGYTF
j_gene: TRBJ2-7; abundance: .; v_gene: TRBV10-3; d_gene: TRBD2; CDR3nt: TGTGCCATCGTCGACGCGGGAGGTTCCTACGAGCAGTACTTC; CDR3aa: CAIVDAGGSYEQYF
j_gene: TRBJ1-1; abundance: .; v_gene: TRBV25-1; d_gene: .; CDR3nt: TGTGCCAGCAGTGATTTTGACACTGAAGCTTTCTTT; CDR3aa: CASSDFDTEAFF
j_gene: TRBJ2-7; abundance: .; v_gene: TRBV7-6; d_gene: TRBD2; CDR3nt: TGTGCCAGCAGCTTAGTTGGACTAGCGGGAGACGAGCAGTACTTC; CDR3aa: CASSLVGLAGDEQYF
j_gene: TRBJ1-2; abundance: .; v_gene: TRBV7-2; d_gene: TRBD1; CDR3nt: TGTGCCAGCAGCTTGGCAGTGGACAGGACTAACTATGGCTACACCTTC; CDR3aa: CASSLAVDRTNYGYTF
j_gene: TRBJ2-1; abundance: .; v_gene: TRBV11-2; d_gene: .; CDR3nt: TGTGCCAGCAGCTTAGATTCGTCGGGGCACGAGCAGTTCTTC; CDR3aa: CASSLDSSGHEQFF
j_gene: TRBJ1-5; abundance: few; v_gene: TRBV25-1; d_gene: TRBD1; CDR3nt: TGTGCCAGCAGTGGAGGGGGACAGGGGTGCATCAATCAGCCCCAGCATTTT; CDR3aa: CASSGGGQGCINQPQHF
j_gene: TRBJ2-5; abundance: .; v_gene: TRBV6-1; d_gene: .; CDR3nt: TGTGCCAGCACGTTGAGCGAGACCCAGTACTTC; CDR3aa: CASTLSETQYF
j_gene: TRBJ2-3; abundance: .; v_gene: TRBV19; d_gene: .; CDR3nt: TGTGCCAGTAGTATTGTAGGCCCCGGCGGAACAGATACGCAGTATTTT; CDR3aa: CASSIVGPGGTDTQYF
j_gene: TRBJ2-3; abundance: .; v_gene: TRBV9; d_gene: TRBD2; CDR3nt: TGTGCCAGCAGCGCGGGACTAGCGGGGAACACAGATACGCAGTATTTT; CDR3aa: CASSAGLAGNTDTQYF
j_gene: TRBJ2-3; abundance: .; v_gene: TRBV10-3; d_gene: TRBD2; CDR3nt: TGTGCCACCCGACTAGCGGGAAGTTCCCCCACTAGCACAGATACGCAGTATTTT; CDR3aa: CATRLAGSSPTSTDTQYF
j_gene: TRBJ2-4; abundance: .; v_gene: TRBV5-1; d_gene: .; CDR3nt: TGCGCCAGCAGCTTGCCGTTCGTTGGGGCGGCCAAAAACATTCAGTACTTC; CDR3aa: CASSLPFVGAAKNIQYF
j_gene: TRBJ2-2; abundance: once; v_gene: TRBV4-1; d_gene: TRBD2; CDR3nt: TGCGCCAGCAGCCTCGAAAACCTAGCGGGAGGGGAGCTGTTTTTT; CDR3aa: CASSLENLAGGELFF
j_gene: TRBJ1-5; abundance: .; v_gene: TRBV30; d_gene: .; CDR3nt: TGTGCCTGGCAGACAGGTAATGCATGGGGTCAGCCCCAGCATTTT; CDR3aa: CAWQTGNAWGQPQHF
j_gene: TRBJ2-1; abundance: .; v_gene: TRBV6-5; d_gene: .; CDR3nt: TGTGCCAGCAGTTACGGCAATGAGCAGTTCTTC; CDR3aa: CASSYGNEQFF
j_gene: TRBJ2-1; abundance: once; v_gene: TRBV27; d_gene: .; CDR3nt: TGTGCCAGCAGTTTGAGCGGCGGCTACAATGAGCAGTTCTTC; CDR3aa: CASSLSGGYNEQFF
j_gene: TRBJ2-5; abundance: .; v_gene: TRBV7-6; d_gene: TRBD2; CDR3nt: TGTGCCAGCAGCTCACCGGGACTAGGGGAAGAGACCCAGTACTTC; CDR3aa: CASSSPGLGEETQYF
j_gene: TRBJ1-5; abundance: .; v_gene: TRBV16; d_gene: .; CDR3nt: TGTGCCAGCAGCCAATCACTGGGAGTAATTGCCCCTACAGGGTTACGCCAGCCCCAGCATTTT; CDR3aa: CASSQSLGVIAPTGLRQPQHF